A selection of T cell receptor beta chains follows, all from one sample in a study of cytomegalovirus exposure and HLA in healthy donors. Profiled with immunoSEQ multiplex PCR; TCRdb holds only in-frame clones, not every one. This table has 150,000 to 200,000 clones, roughly 85% appearing once. What was sequenced was PBMCs. The receptors come from a man younger than 30 in good health and CMV-seropositive. Both conserved end residues are trimmed from each CDR3.

>TRBJ1-4|TRBV5-4
ASSLVAAPYEKLF
>TRBJ1-1|TRBV7-2
ASSPSTENTEAF
>TRBJ2-7|TRBV10-2
ASGSPGLSYEQY
>TRBJ2-7|TRBV5-6
ASSLAGTQGIEQY
>TRBJ2-7|TRBV7-2
ASSPFGAGVTYEQY
>TRBJ2-1|TRBV11-2
ASSLDSSGGETYNEQF
>TRBJ2-6|TRBV5-1
ASSSGQGAGGANVLT
>TRBJ2-7|TRBV4-2
ASSQEGGGSSYEQY
>TRBJ1-2|TRBV5-6
ASSAERDRLNYGYT
>TRBJ1-1|TRBV4-2
ASSQDQEGLNTEAF
>TRBJ2-7|TRBV13
ASSLGRGSYEQY
>TRBJ2-7|TRBV20-1
SARVVYEQY
>TRBJ2-3|TRBV23-1
ASSVPGGGTDTQY
>TRBJ2-7|TRBV19
ASSISLNYEQY
>TRBJ2-7|TRBV27
ASSRPEGEQY
>TRBJ1-5|TRBV15
ATRGMNEPQH
>TRBJ2-1|TRBV5-4
ASSLASEQF